A few counts support the clone carrying this T cell receptor beta chain. Its target is unknown. A single record per CDR3 protein comes from TCRdb applying MiXCR to the 5' RACE reads. This sample carries 300,000 to 400,000 distinct CDR3 sequences, over 10% of them seen once, and the ten largest clones take over 20%. This record belongs to a study of T-cell memory formation after mild COVID-19. General study results and limits: Clones which contracted sat mainly in CM and EM if CD4+, and in EMRA if CD8+.

Germline V gives CDR1 SGHRS, CDR2 YFSETQ. The ends were cut back, 3 bases at V and 6 bases at J, with 18 bases in the middle. CDR3 length equals 15 residues. Sequenced: PBMCs or a T cell subset sorted from them (not recorded which). This rearrangement joins TRBV5-1 to TRBJ1-2, with a possible D match to TRBD1 (5 bases). The TCR originated in a young man who had mild COVID-19 (a few samples of this study predate the infection). Cell type and time point are not known. CDR3 DNA: TGCGCCAGCAGCTCAAGCAACAGGAAGGAGGATGGCTACACCTTC. Its translation: CASSSSNRKEDGYTF.